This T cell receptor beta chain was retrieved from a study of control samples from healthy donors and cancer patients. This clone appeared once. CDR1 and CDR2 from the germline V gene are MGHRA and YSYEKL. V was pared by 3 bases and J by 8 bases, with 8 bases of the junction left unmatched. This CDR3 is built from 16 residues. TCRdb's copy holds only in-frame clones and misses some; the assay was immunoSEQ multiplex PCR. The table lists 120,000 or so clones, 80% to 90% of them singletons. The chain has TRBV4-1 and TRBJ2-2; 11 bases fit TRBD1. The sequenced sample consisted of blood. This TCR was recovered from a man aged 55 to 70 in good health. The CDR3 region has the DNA TGCGCCAGCAGCCACTTGGGACAGGGGGGTGGAGGGGAGCTGTTTTTT. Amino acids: CASSHLGQGGGGELFF.